The following is a TCR beta chain sequence with its context. No antigen is known for it. Base quality data are lacking; no much larger clone is found one base away. The sample comes from a study of T-cell reconstitution after alpha-beta-depleted transplantation in children (dated by TCRdb to between 2015 and 2016). About the investigation overall: Using TCR repertoire profiling, the study quantitatively followed how T-cell immune reconstitution unfolded in children after TCRalphabeta/CD19-depleted allogeneic hematopoietic cell transplantation.

Receptor libraries were prepared by PCR. The reads were generated on an Illumina HiSeq 2500. TCR library preparation used molecular barcoding, with unique molecular identifiers applied to normalize quantification of the TCRbeta repertoire. The raw public data were reprocessed by TCRdb itself: fastp quality trimming at Q25, MiXCR clonotype calling, in-frame beta chains only. Rows are unified per CDR3 protein, each entry keeping the most common DNA and genes. The sample has 440,000 or so distinct CDR3 sequences on record, roughly a tenth of them singletons. The top ten clonotypes cover 4.5% to 7% of the sample. V trim: 3 bases; J trim: 8 bases; unmatched bases: 17. According to the germline V gene (reference sequence), CDR1 reads LNHNV and CDR2 reads YYDKDF. The CDR3 spans 18 residues, from the cysteine through the phenylalanine. The only DNA kept is the CDR3, 54 bases in frame from the first base.

The sequencing here drew on PBMCs from the stem cell graft donor, taken from the stem cell graft. The sequence links TRBV15 to TRBJ2-1; 9 bases in the middle match TRBD1. The sequence was collected from a human donor who donated a stem cell graft to a child with acute myeloid leukemia. The base sequence is TGTGCCACCAGCAGCGCGACAGGGGGACGCGGGGCGTCGGATGAGCAGTTCTTC. The resulting protein is CATSSATGGRGASDEQFF.